The 17 T cell receptor beta chains listed next were all sequenced from one sample in a study of cytomegalovirus exposure and HLA in healthy donors. Primers for the PCR totalled 60 Vbeta and 13 Jbeta. Sequencing used immunoSEQ multiplex PCR; TCRdb keeps in-frame clones, though not all of them. This sample has 90,000 to 95,000 clones, with around 77% found just once. Material for sequencing was PBMCs. The source is a man in his thirties or forties in good health and CMV-seronegative.

The gene calls are TRBV6-6 and TRBJ1-4, with unresolved D. Germline CDR1 reads MNHNY; CDR2 reads SVGAGI (reference sequence). V lost 2 bases to trimming and J lost 7 bases, with 8 bases between them. This CDR3 is 13 amino acids long. The CDR3 region is CASSYRAREKLFF. CDR3 sequence (DNA): TGTGCCAGCAGTTACCGAGCGCGTGAAAAACTGTTTTTT.

Only a few counts were recorded for this clone. The V gene is TRBV10-3, the J gene TRBJ2-7, with D possibly being TRBD1 (6 bases). CDR3 length equals 14 residues. Trimming removed 3 bases from V and 1 base from J, with 10 bases in between. Germline V gene lookup returns CDR1 ENHRY and CDR2 SYGVKD. Here the CDR3 reads CAISEPDRSYEQYF. For the CDR3, the DNA is TGTGCCATCAGTGAACCCGACAGGTCCTACGAGCAGTACTTC.

V and J are TRBV15 and TRBJ2-3; 8 bases line up with TRBD1. The ends lost 7 bases at V and 3 bases at J; junction bases unmatched: 6. Germline assignment: CDR1 LNHNV and CDR2 YYDKDF (reference sequence). The CDR3 has 14 residues. The CDR3 loop reads CATKRRQGTDTQYF. The CDR3 region has the DNA TGTGCCACCAAACGCCGACAGGGGACAGATACGCAGTATTTT.

The CDR3 DNA follows: TGTGCCAGCAGTGCGGGGGCCGTCAATCAGCCCCAGCATTTT. This sequence encodes CASSAGAVNQPQHF. The J gene is TRBJ1-5, the V gene TRBV7-2; D perhaps matches TRBD1 (6 bases). This CDR3 comprises 14 residues. Germline CDR1 reads SGHTA; CDR2 reads FQGNSA. V lost 6 bases and J lost 3, with 12 bases in between.

This clone was counted between two and nine times. The chain links TRBV2 to TRBJ1-4; weak D call: TRBD1 (6 bases). With 4 bases removed from V and 5 bases from J, the gap between germline ends came to 8 bases. Germline-derived CDR1 and CDR2 are SNHLY and FYNNEI. The CDR3 sequence is 13 residues long. The CDR3 is CASSGGPNEKLFF. The DNA of the CDR3 is TGTGCCAGCAGTGGGGGGCCAAATGAAAAACTGTTTTTT.

V gene TRBV4-2 combines with J gene TRBJ2-5, with D possibly TRBD1 on 5 matching bases. Trimming removed 0 bases at V and 5 bases at J, with 10 bases between. This CDR3 is 14 amino acids long. Germline V gene lookup returns CDR1 LGHNA and CDR2 YNFKEQ. The CDR3 DNA sequence: TGTGCCAGCAGCCAAGATAAGGGGCAGGAGACCCAGTACTTC. Protein: CASSQDKGQETQYF.

The chain combines TRBV19 with TRBJ2-7, with TRBD1 matching 7 bases. Germline V gives CDR1 LNHDA, CDR2 SQIVND (reference sequence). CDR3 length: 16 residues. The trim removed 4 bases at V and 2 bases at J, leaving 11 bases unmatched. CDR3 bases: TGTGCCAGTAGTAAGGCTGTGACAGGGTCGGCCTACGAGCAGTACTTC. Translating it yields CASSKAVTGSAYEQYF.

This chain joins TRBV6-6 and TRBJ1-5; tentatively, D is TRBD1 (5 bases). The CDR3 has 12 residues. Trimming stripped 7 bases from V and 9 bases from J, with 13 bases between. Per germline, CDR1 MNHNY and CDR2 SVGAGI (reference sequence). Written as DNA, the CDR3 is TGTGCCAGCACCGATGTTAGGGGGCCCCAGCATTTT. Its translation: CASTDVRGPQHF.

V and J are TRBV10-1 and TRBJ2-5; 9 nucleotides agree with TRBD2. The CDR3 is 18 residues long. Unmatched junction bases numbered 14, after V lost 3 bases and J lost 3 bases. Germline V gives CDR1 WNHNN, CDR2 SYGVQD (reference sequence). CDR3 bases: TGCGCCAGCAGTGAAAGAGTAGCGGGGGAGTCATCTAAAGAGACCCAGTACTTC. It encodes CASSERVAGESSKETQYF.

The rearrangement uses TRBV7-9 and TRBJ2-7, with D perhaps matching TRBD1 (6 bases). CDR1 and CDR2 from the germline V gene are SEHNR and FQNEAQ (reference sequence). Trimming took off 2 bases at V and 6 bases at J, with 17 bases between the two ends. The CDR3 is 15 residues long. This CDR3 reads CASSLRVVGAGEQYF. The CDR3 region has the DNA TGTGCCAGCAGCTTACGCGTGGTGGGGGCCGGCGAGCAGTACTTC.

The chain is built from TRBV6-6 and TRBJ2-4; perhaps TRBD1 as D (7 bases). The CDR3 runs to 16 residues. Trimming pared 2 bases from V and 3 bases from J, leaving 14 bases between. The germline CDR1 and CDR2 sequences are MNHNY and SVGAGI (reference sequence). The CDR3 loop is CASSYGGGSVKNIQYF. The CDR3 nucleotides are TGTGCCAGCAGTTACGGAGGGGGCTCGGTCAAAAACATTCAGTACTTC.

V and J are TRBV7-8 and TRBJ2-5, with D maybe TRBD1 (6 bases). This CDR3 spans 13 amino acids. Looked up from germline, CDR1 is SGHVS and CDR2 is FQNEAQ. V was pared by 6 bases and J by 1 base, with 9 bases between. CDR3 sequence (DNA): TGTGCCAGCAGGGACAGTCCCCAAGAGACCCAGTACTTC. This sequence encodes CASRDSPQETQYF.

The J gene is TRBJ2-2, the V gene TRBV9; 13 nucleotides align to TRBD2. CDR1 is SGDLS and CDR2 is YYNGEE in the germline V gene. J was trimmed by 0 bases and V by 0 bases; bases with no gene match: 5. The CDR3 loop spans 19 amino acids. CDR3 DNA sequence: TGTGCCAGCAGCGTAGCTGGGACTAGCGGGAACGCGAACACCGGGGAGCTGTTTTTT. Its protein product is CASSVAGTSGNANTGELFF.

The chain combines TRBV9 with TRBJ2-2; 15 bases line up with TRBD2. The ends lost 3 bases at V and 4 bases at J; junction bases unmatched: 4. The CDR3 sequence is 17 residues long. Germline CDR1 reads SGDLS; CDR2 reads YYNGEE. The CDR3 DNA sequence: TGTGCCAGCAGCGCCGGGACTAGCGGGGGGCTCACCGGGGAGCTGTTTTTT. It translates to CASSAGTSGGLTGELFF.

The rearrangement joins TRBV9 to TRBJ2-7; 8 bases are a match to TRBD2. CDR1 and CDR2 from the germline V gene are SGDLS and YYNGEE. CDR3 size: 16 residues. The V and J ends lost 2 bases and 6 bases, in that order; junction bases with no gene match: 13. The CDR3 here is CASSVSSGGLDSEQYF. The CDR3, as DNA: TGTGCCAGCAGCGTCTCGAGCGGGGGCTTGGATAGCGAGCAGTACTTC.

The chain uses TRBV28 and TRBJ1-1, with D possibly matching TRBD1 (5 bases). CDR3 length: 13 amino acids. Trimming stripped 6 bases from V and 2 bases from J, with 10 bases between. The germline V gene encodes CDR1 MDHEN and CDR2 SYDVKM. CDR3 in DNA: TGTGCCAGCAGGGCAACAGGCAACACTGAAGCTTTCTTT. Its translation: CASRATGNTEAFF.

The rearrangement joins TRBV4-2 to TRBJ2-1, with TRBD1 identical over 8 bases. Germline assignment: CDR1 LGHNA and CDR2 YNFKEQ. With 0 bases clipped from V and 8 bases from J, the junction kept 6 bases outside the gene matches. CDR3 size: 15 residues. The CDR3 sequence is CASSQEWTGFHEQFF. The CDR3 nucleotides are TGTGCCAGCAGCCAAGAGTGGACAGGGTTCCATGAGCAGTTCTTC.